Described below is a single TCR beta chain sequence and its context. The antigen it recognizes is unknown. Per-nucleotide qualities are absent, and no much larger clonotype sits a single base away. The germline V gene encodes CDR1 SGHAT and CDR2 FQNNGV. Measured from the cysteine to the phenylalanine, the CDR3 is 15 residues long. Just the 45-base CDR3 DNA is kept, in frame starting at base 1. Relative to germline, V is 1 base shorter and J is 5 bases shorter, with 11 bases between their ends. This specimen comes from a study of cytomegalovirus exposure and HLA in healthy donors (dated by TCRdb to the late 2010s). As for the study more broadly: According to an earlier analysis of several hundred of the donors, some 180 million T cells yielded 117 million unique TCR beta sequences and roughly 280 Gb of sequence data. An early release covering just under 650 HLA-typed donors comprised around 300 gigabases of sequencing data and roughly 86 million unique TCR sequences. Of the roughly 400 genotyped donors, more than 75% were placed in the genetic ancestry cluster associated with self-reported Caucasian donors. The study was designed to test whether signatures of past pathogen exposure could be identified by cataloging public T cell receptors. Using immunosequencing, the study profiled T cell repertoires from about 620 subjects and related those repertoires to cytomegalovirus serostatus. A separate validation cohort of roughly 120 different subjects was used in addition to the roughly 700-subject first cohort. To predict cytomegalovirus infection status, the study combined high-throughput TCR immunosequencing, statistical association of individual TCRs with disease status, and machine learning. A later analysis re-analyzed previously published TCR beta repertoires from 660 or so donors and added high-resolution HLA genotyping to study TCR occurrence patterns. In the later analysis, no new phenotypic data were used to find candidate immune exposures; instead, reliance was placed on TCR beta sequences and their occurrence across donors. In an earlier analysis of more than 550 of the donors, high-throughput TCR beta sequencing was used to judge whether each TCR beta V gene segment behaved as functional or pseudogenic. Alongside the repertoire data, information on donor age, sex, ethnicity and CMV serostatus was compiled. A later genetic analysis took genome-wide SNP genotypes for about three fifths of the 666 donors and used that subset as a discovery cohort. Every repertoire in the discovery cohort had been generated on one and the same sequencing platform. Class I and class II HLA loci were covered by the typing at four-digit resolution. Typing coverage differed by locus: A, B, C, DRB1 and DQB1 were typed in roughly 629-630 donors, DQA1 in 522, DPA1 in 600 to 610, and DPB1 in 472. Four to six DR-DQ haplotypes were handled as single units for association and clustering, since linkage in the cohort was strong. On average, 235,054 unique TCR beta nucleotide sequences were sequenced per donor among 398 genotyped donors of the cohort, with around 19% of those sequences being non-productive. What the work shows at the level of the full study, not this receptor alone: Some IMGT-functional V segments, including TRBV6-2 and TRBV6-3, could not be told apart with the 87-base-pair reads, so those segments were excluded. The authors suggested that the approach could potentially be extended to other disease states and immunological phenotypes. The earlier analysis of some 540 of the donors excluded around 17 rarely observed V segments, including chromosome 9 orphons, because counts were too low. Roughly uniform sequencing depth across donors was assumed in presence/absence analyses, although this assumption may not hold. In this cohort, only TCR beta chains were sequenced, and detectable features were limited by the absence of alpha or paired-chain data. Specific HLA alleles were associated with around 18,000 TCR beta sequences at a false discovery rate of 0.05 in a later analysis. A later analysis reported that several top co-occurrence clusters appeared linked to parvovirus B19, influenza, CMV and Epstein-Barr virus. Cytomegalovirus status was reported to be diagnosed by the classifier with high specificity and sensitivity in both the original and validation cohorts. According to a later genetic analysis, donors in an Asian-associated ancestry cluster had fewer N-insertions in productive TCRs than the approximately 650-donor mean. Broadly in line with IMGT annotations, most TCR beta V segments showed up in productive rearrangements about 90% or about 30% of the time in an earlier analysis of around 550 of the donors. V-gene and J-gene trimming of TCR beta chains was associated with a missense DCLRE1C variant in a later genetic analysis, and the association was replicated in an independent cohort. A further reported finding was that TCR beta sequences accurately predicted the HLA-A and HLA-B alleles for most subjects in the first cohort. The study gave a list of some 150 TCR beta chains associated with cytomegalovirus. For the cohort, immune exposure information was limited to CMV serostatus. A cluster of highly shared sequence variants was judged likely to represent a technical artifact of the sequencing pipeline. A later analysis found that HLA-associated TCR beta chains were more clonally expanded and had lower generation probabilities than equally common non-associated chains. Assigning TCR associations to individual alleles was difficult when HLA alleles, especially DR and DQ, strongly co-occurred. Linkage disequilibrium might explain the correlated functional status among segregating V segments, but an unknown experimental factor could not be ruled out. According to a later analysis, TCR association rates differed among HLA loci, with DRB1 alleles showing the most associated TCRs and HLA-C alleles showing the fewest. According to a later analysis, most CMV-associated TCR beta chains appeared to be HLA-restricted, and the HLA associations seemed to be driven largely by CMV exposure. Because HLA typing was unavailable for some donors at each locus, only the typed subset was used in association tests. While some public TCRs were present in many individuals, most TCR sequences turned up only very rarely across donors. Three of the identified cytomegalovirus-associated TCR beta chains were confirmed in vitro to be specific for cytomegalovirus antigens.

In total, roughly 670 healthy bone marrow donors made up the cohort. At the time of sampling, all cohort members were nominally healthy, though unrecorded immune exposures were likely present. The donor was CMV seronegative and was included in the group of hundreds of seronegative cohort members. Each donor provided a peripheral blood sample, and peripheral blood mononuclear cells were used for TCR beta sequencing. Genomic DNA extraction from the blood cell samples was performed with the Qiagen DNeasy Blood Extraction Kit. The library was made by the immunoSEQ multiplex PCR assay. For the multiplex PCR, a mixture combining 60 forward primers for TCR Vbeta segments and 13 reverse primers for TCR Jbeta segments was used. Amplification of the CDR3 region of rearranged TCR beta genes was performed with a multiplex PCR assay on genomic DNA. On the Illumina HiSeq System, the amplified TCR beta libraries were sequenced as 87-base-pair reads. The original methods were these. In a later analysis, 80 million or so unique TCR beta chains were counted across the 500 to 850 repertoires, and roughly 9.9 million of these chains were shared by at least two donors. A nearest-neighbor algorithm error-corrected the raw reads and collapsed the reads into unique sequences, merging closely related sequences to remove PCR and sequencing errors. To assign V, D and J gene segments, CDR3 sequences were aligned to IMGT reference sequences. Each retained sequence needed at least a six-nucleotide match to both a V gene segment and a J gene segment. A rearrangement counted as productive if the CDR3 had no stop codons and remained in frame with V and J, and every other rearrangement counted as non-productive. CDR3 was defined by IMGT convention, running from the second conserved V-encoded cysteine to the conserved J-encoded phenylalanine. In an earlier analysis of approximately 590 of the donors, sequences lacking an unambiguous match to a single V gene segment were excluded. An earlier analysis of roughly 590 of the donors called V segments functional above 56.7% productive rearrangements and segregating when the between-donor standard deviation exceeded 5%. To diagnose cytomegalovirus status from the catalog of TCR beta chain sequences, a statistical classification framework was built. A later analysis assigned V and J genes by comparing TCR nucleotide sequences with IMGT/GENE-DB human TR gene sequences. A later analysis assigned CDR3 sequences and most-parsimonious VDJ recombination scenarios with the TCRdist pipeline. A later analysis defined each TCR beta chain by its CDR3 amino acid sequence plus V-gene family, and excluded reads lacking a unique V-gene family. In a later analysis, 550 to 650 highly shared, low-generation-probability nucleotide sequences were removed to address suspected cross-contamination and a sequencing artifact. For each public chain, a later analysis derived a clonal expansion index from normalized ranks of inferred template counts within each repertoire. Generation probabilities in a later analysis came from a VDJ recombination model fitted to out-of-frame rearrangements, and those results were checked against IGoR. In a later analysis, TCR-TCR, TCR-HLA and TCR-CMV co-occurrence was scored with hypergeometric tests, and a repertoire-size bias correction was applied to TCR pairs. A later analysis estimated false discovery rates by permuting HLA or CMV assignments 20 times. In a later analysis, co-occurring TCRs were grouped using DBSCAN, with TCRdist sequence similarity added in when clustering inside HLA-allele-positive subsets. Repertoires with fewer than 30,000 or more than 120,000 public chains, plus five repertoires with anomalous nucleotide sharing, were excluded from co-occurrence clustering. TCRdb re-hosts the immuneACCESS table, in-frame sequences only. Its copies lack some clones; in the studies checked, an unresolved V gene accounts for under half of them, and the cause for the rest is not known. V and J calls and clone size are those listed in that table; D and trimming were worked out from the DNA. This sample gives around 160,000 clones in total; approximately 83% of them show up just once. The ten largest clones capture about 1.4% of the sample.

In this chain, TRBV11-2 is recombined with TRBJ1-4; no D gene call is confident. Sequencing was carried out using PBMCs. The origin of this receptor is a woman between 18 and 30 years old in good health and CMV-seronegative. The CDR3 protein sequence reads: CASSLVQTGNEKLFF. DNA sequence: TGTGCCAGCAGCTTAGTGCAGACTGGAAATGAAAAACTGTTTTTT.